This TCR beta chain appears in the sequencing data of a study of cytomegalovirus exposure and HLA in healthy donors. Broader study findings: According to a subsequent analysis, TCR clusters identified in the first cohort showed a tendency to co-occur across the approximately 120 validation repertoires.

A word on this clone: The antigen remains undetermined.

These donors were members of the roughly 120-subject validation cohort, a group separate from the approximately 680-subject first cohort. The repertoire was sequenced with immunoSEQ multiplex PCR; TCRdb's copy has only in-frame clones and lacks some. The sample holds about 200,000 clones, about 90% seen once. The V end was cut by 3 bases, the J end by 2 bases, with 5 bases between. Germline CDR1 MDHEN, CDR2 SYDVKM. The CDR3 sequence is 12 residues long. The specimen was PBMCs. The chain is built from TRBV28 and TRBJ2-7; D gene uncertain. The source is a woman younger than 35 in good health and CMV-seronegative. DNA for the CDR3: TGTGCCAGCAGTTTTAAGCCCTACGAGCAGTACTTC. Protein sequence: CASSFKPYEQYF.